The 31 T cell receptor beta chains reported below all come from one sample, sequenced in a study of patients and donors after allogeneic stem cell transplantation (dated by TCRdb to the early 2020s). The library was made by RT-PCR. TCRdb shows the sequencer as NextSeq 550. The raw public reads went through TCRdb reprocessing: fastp at Q25, MiXCR clone calling, in-frame beta chains kept. Each entry merges the rows of one CDR3 protein and shows their most common DNA and genes. Present in this sample are approximately 24,000 distinct CDR3 sequences, about 45% of which were seen just once. In total, the top ten clones hold approximately 80% of the sample. Material: blood, either unsorted or a sorted T cell fraction (not recorded which). These receptor sequences come from a human donor who was either an allogeneic HSCT recipient or a stem cell or donor lymphocyte infusion donor (not recorded which). It is not recorded whose cells these are; they may come from a transplant donor.

The genes are TRBV5-5 and TRBJ2-1, with TRBD1 matching over 8 bases. The CDR3 length is 15 residues. The trim removed 4 bases at V and 1 base at J, leaving 4 bases unmatched. Germline V gene sequence: CDR1 SGHKS, CDR2 YYEKEE (reference sequence). The CDR3 sequence is CASSHRDRSYNEQFF. CDR3 DNA: TGTGCCAGCAGCCACCGGGACAGGTCCTACAATGAGCAGTTCTTC.

This clonotype was seen only a few times. The chain links TRBV5-1 to TRBJ1-1; D is perhaps TRBD1 (6 bases). Trimming stripped 4 bases from V and 6 bases from J, with 22 bases between. Looked up from germline, CDR1 is SGHRS and CDR2 is YFSETQ. The CDR3 is 16 amino acids. DNA for the CDR3: TGCGCCAGCAGCCTGCGGGGAGGGGACATCGGGGCTGAAGCTTTCTTT. Protein sequence: CASSLRGGDIGAEAFF.

This CDR3 is CASSLVGTASSYNSPLHF. CDR3 DNA sequence: TGCGCCAGCAGCTTGGTTGGGACCGCTAGCTCCTATAATTCACCCCTCCACTTT. The chain combines TRBV5-1 with TRBJ1-6, with D tentatively TRBD1 (5 bases). Germline CDR1 and CDR2: SGHRS and YFSETQ. This CDR3 has 18 residues. The V end lost 0 bases, the J end lost 0 bases, and 13 bases lay between the germline ends.

The rearrangement uses TRBV9 and TRBJ1-2; D gene ambiguous. Trimming stripped 0 bases from V and 7 bases from J, with 13 bases between. CDR1 is SGDLS, CDR2 YYNGEE, per germline. The CDR3 is 14 amino acids. The CDR3 is CASSVAGGGAGYTF. The DNA of the CDR3 is TGTGCCAGCAGCGTAGCCGGCGGAGGAGCTGGCTACACCTTC.

V and J are TRBV6-6 and TRBJ1-2; 11 bases align to TRBD1. The CDR3 is 15 amino acids. The germline CDR1 and CDR2 sequences are MNHNY and SVGAGI (reference sequence). V shed 6 bases, J shed 8 bases, and the junction held 11 bases outside the gene matches. Here the CDR3 reads CASSRLGQGAGGYTF. CDR3 coding DNA: TGTGCCAGCAGCCGCCTCGGACAGGGGGCAGGGGGCTACACCTTC.

The V call is TRBV6-6, the J call TRBJ2-1, with 7 bases identical to TRBD2. Trimming took 6 bases from V and 0 from J; bases not matched to a gene: 5. CDR3 size: 15 residues. Germline values: CDR1 MNHNY, CDR2 SVGAGI (reference sequence). CDR3 nucleotides: TGTGCCAGCAGGTCGCGGGAGAGCTCCTACAATGAGCAGTTCTTC. It yields the protein CASRSRESSYNEQFF.

On this clonotype itself: One junction end disagrees with the germline gene, perhaps due to a read error. This sequence joins TRBV7-7 and TRBJ2-5; D gene uncertain. The CDR3 runs 13 residues. Germline CDR1 SSHAT, CDR2 FNYEAQ (reference sequence). CDR3 sequence reads: CASSLAARETQYF. The CDR3 coding sequence is TGTGCTAGCAGCTTAGCTGCGAGAGAGACCCAGTACTTC.

The chain combines TRBV2 with TRBJ1-2; a possible D gene is TRBD1 (6 bases). The CDR3 extends over 14 amino acids. The V end was cut by 4 bases, the J end by 4 bases, with 13 bases between. CDR1 SNHLY and CDR2 FYNNEI come from the germline V gene. This CDR3 reads CASSGTAVIYGYTF. CDR3 nucleotide sequence: TGTGCCAGCAGTGGGACAGCTGTTATCTATGGCTACACCTTC.

This chain links TRBV9 with TRBJ2-3, with a weak D call TRBD1 (6 bases). The V and J ends lost 0 bases and 2 bases respectively, with 10 bases between them. The germline V gene encodes CDR1 SGDLS and CDR2 YYNGEE. The CDR3 extends over 15 amino acids. CDR3 protein: CASSVGGQITDTQYF. For the CDR3, the DNA is TGTGCCAGCAGCGTAGGGGGGCAAATCACAGATACGCAGTATTTT.

V and J are TRBV10-2 and TRBJ2-1; TRBD2 agrees at 10 bases. Per the germline V gene, CDR1 is WSHSY and CDR2 is SAAADI. CDR3 length equals 15 residues. Trimming cost V 5 bases and J 2 bases; bases outside gene matches: 3. The CDR3 bases are TGCGCCAGCAGTTTCACTAGCGGGGCCTACAATGAGCAGTTCTTC. Encoded protein: CASSFTSGAYNEQFF.

This clonotype was counted once. V is TRBV5-1 and J is TRBJ2-5; perhaps TRBD2 as D (6 bases). This CDR3 comprises 16 residues. Germline V lookup: CDR1 SGHRS, CDR2 YFSETQ. The ends were cut back, 1 base at V and 4 bases at J, with 17 bases in the middle. The chain's CDR3 is CASSLRTGVGGETQYF. The CDR3 region has the DNA TGCGCCAGCAGCTTGCGGACCGGCGTGGGGGGAGAGACCCAGTACTTC. Full variable domain (outside the CDR3, taken from reference TRBV5-1 and TRBJ2-5): KAGVTQTPRYLIKTRGQQVTLSCSPISGHRSVSWYQQTPGQGLQFLFEYFSETQRNKGNFPGRFSGRQFSNSRSEMNVSTLELGDSALYLCASSLRTGVGGETQYFGPGTRLLVL.

This clonotype was counted only a few times. V usage is TRBV5-1 and J usage is TRBJ2-7; TRBD1 matches at 8 bases. Losses at the gene ends were 0 bases for V and 6 bases for J; bases not matched to a gene: 8. From germline, CDR1 is SGHRS and CDR2 YFSETQ. This CDR3 has 15 amino acids. The CDR3 spells CASSLGWTGTSEQYF. Here the CDR3 DNA reads TGCGCCAGCAGCTTGGGATGGACAGGGACCTCCGAGCAGTACTTC.

This clonotype was recorded at least ten times. J is TRBJ2-2 and V is TRBV5-6; D possibly uses TRBD1 or TRBD2 (5 bases each). V shed 1 base and J shed 4 bases, with 17 bases lying between them. The CDR3 has 17 amino acids. From germline, CDR1 is SGHDT and CDR2 YYEEEE. The DNA of the CDR3 is TGTGCCAGCAGCTTGTTTGGGACCCAGAAGGGCACCGGGGAGCTGTTTTTT. Protein: CASSLFGTQKGTGELFF.

This clonotype was detected a few times. The rearrangement joins TRBV10-2 to TRBJ2-5; 7 nucleotides match TRBD2. After removal of 4 bases from V and 4 bases from J, the junction contained 9 bases not matched to a gene. Germline V gene lookup returns CDR1 WSHSY and CDR2 SAAADI. This CDR3 spans 15 amino acids. The CDR3 protein is CASSGTRRDRETQYF. The CDR3 DNA reads TGCGCCAGCAGTGGGACTAGGCGGGATAGAGAGACCCAGTACTTC.

In DNA, the CDR3 is TGTGCCAGCAGTGGGATAGCGGGACACCTAGTCCACGAGCAGTACTTC. This translates into CASSGIAGHLVHEQYF. The gene calls are TRBV25-1 and TRBJ2-7, with TRBD2 identical over 8 bases. V lost 4 bases, J lost 5 bases, and 13 bases stayed unmatched. Per the germline V gene, CDR1 is MGHDK and CDR2 is SYGVNS. This CDR3 spans 16 amino acids.

The gene calls are TRBV6-5 and TRBJ2-2; 10 bases align to TRBD1. V lost 6 bases, J lost 6 bases, and 4 bases stayed unmatched. Germline-derived CDR1 and CDR2 are MNHEY and SVGAGI. CDR3 length: 14 amino acids. The DNA for the CDR3 is TGTGCCAGCAGGACAGGGGGCGCGCCCGGGGAGCTGTTTTTT. It specifies CASRTGGAPGELFF.

The CDR3 protein is CASTQRGKRYSNQPQHF. The CDR3 DNA reads TGTGCCAGTACCCAACGGGGGAAGAGGTATAGCAATCAGCCCCAGCATTTT. The chain couples TRBV19 to TRBJ1-5; D is possibly TRBD1 (5 bases). Trimming pared 7 bases from V and 0 bases from J, leaving 19 bases between. The CDR3 consists of 17 residues. Germline V gives CDR1 LNHDA, CDR2 SQIVND (reference sequence).

This chain connects TRBV28 to TRBJ1-1, with D maybe TRBD1 (6 bases). The germline V and J ends were trimmed by 6 bases and 4 bases, with 12 bases remaining between them. This CDR3 comprises 13 residues. Germline assignment: CDR1 MDHEN and CDR2 SYDVKM. CDR3 sequence (DNA): TGTGCCAGCAGGCGGGGGGCTGGCACTGAAGCTTTCTTT. Its translation is CASRRGAGTEAFF.

This clonotype was seen just once. The V call is TRBV9, the J call TRBJ1-1; 7 bases line up with TRBD1. Germline lookup yields CDR1 SGDLS and CDR2 YYNGEE. V was pared by 4 bases and J by 3 bases, with 3 bases of the junction left unmatched. This CDR3 is 13 amino acids long. CDR3 nucleotides: TGTGCCAGCAGCAGACAGGGATACACTGAAGCTTTCTTT. Protein sequence: CASSRQGYTEAFF. Variable domain in full (rest from reference TRBV9 and TRBJ1-1): DSGVTQTPKHLITATGQRVTLRCSPRSGDLSVYWYQQSLDQGLQFLIQYYNGEERAKGNILERFSAQQFPDLHSELNLSSLELGDSALYFCASSRQGYTEAFFGQGTRLTVV.

This clonotype occurred a few times. The chain has TRBV2 and TRBJ1-2; D is uncertain. The V end was cut by 2 bases, the J end by 3 bases, with 10 bases between. The CDR3 contains 14 residues. Germline CDR1 reads SNHLY; CDR2 reads FYNNEI. CDR3 sequence reads: CASSESPQDYGYTF. In DNA form, the CDR3 reads TGTGCCAGCAGTGAATCCCCGCAGGACTATGGCTACACCTTC.

The V gene is TRBV18, the J gene TRBJ2-1; no clear D gene. The CDR3 has 14 residues. Trimming pared 6 bases from V and 1 base from J, leaving 10 bases between. Germline V gene lookup returns CDR1 KGHSH and CDR2 LQKENI. The CDR3 spells CASSVASSYNEQFF. DNA for the CDR3: TGTGCCAGCTCCGTGGCTAGTTCCTACAATGAGCAGTTCTTC.

This clonotype was seen more than once but under ten times. The chain recombines TRBV20-1 with TRBJ1-6; 7 bases are a match to TRBD1. Trimming removed 3 bases from V and 5 bases from J; junction bases left unmatched: 7. In germline, CDR1 is DFQATT, CDR2 SNEGSKA (reference sequence). The CDR3 sequence is 15 residues long. Here the CDR3 DNA reads TGCAGTGCTAGGACAGGGAATGACCATAATTCACCCCTCCACTTT. This sequence encodes CSARTGNDHNSPLHF.

The rearrangement links TRBV20-1 to TRBJ1-6; D is unresolved. V gave up 0 bases and J gave up 7 bases, with 7 bases separating them. The germline V gene encodes CDR1 DFQATT and CDR2 SNEGSKA (reference sequence). CDR3 size: 13 residues. The CDR3 is CSARDLENSPLHF. The CDR3 region has the DNA TGCAGTGCTAGAGACTTAGAGAATTCACCCCTCCACTTT.

This clonotype has a handful of counts. The V gene is TRBV5-1, the J gene TRBJ2-3; D remains ambiguous. Trimming took off 4 bases at V and 3 bases at J, with 15 bases between the two ends. This CDR3 spans 15 amino acids. Germline lookup yields CDR1 SGHRS and CDR2 YFSETQ. The CDR3 protein is CASSLGLYRTDTQYF. The CDR3 nucleotides read TGCGCCAGCAGCCTCGGCCTGTATAGGACAGATACGCAGTATTTT. The variable domain in full, completed from reference TRBV5-1 and TRBJ2-3, reads KAGVTQTPRYLIKTRGQQVTLSCSPISGHRSVSWYQQTPGQGLQFLFEYFSETQRNKGNFPGRFSGRQFSNSRSEMNVSTLELGDSALYLCASSLGLYRTDTQYFGPGTRLTVL.

CDR3 residues: CASSSSGTAYEQYF. CDR3 in DNA: TGTGCCAGCAGCTCCTCCGGGACGGCCTACGAGCAGTACTTC. V usage is TRBV7-6 and J usage is TRBJ2-7; TRBD1 or TRBD2 may be the D gene (5 bases each). Germline loops: CDR1 SGHVS, CDR2 FNYEAQ. Trimming pared 4 bases from V and 2 bases from J, leaving 12 bases between. CDR3 length: 14 residues.

Concerning this clonotype: Its ends do not fully match the called genes, so a read error is possible. This chain connects TRBV7-7 to TRBJ2-5; TRBD1 agrees at 9 bases. Germline CDR1 and CDR2: SSHAT and FNYEAQ (reference sequence). The CDR3 spans 15 residues. Here the CDR3 DNA reads TGTGCTAGCAGCAGAGTACAGGGGGCGGAGGAGACCCAGTACTTC. This encodes CASSRVQGAEETQYF.

This clonotype was observed a few times. The CDR3 here is CSVAGTKNSYEQYF. The DNA of the CDR3 is TGCAGCGTGGCCGGGACCAAAAACTCCTACGAGCAGTACTTC. The genes are TRBV29-1 and TRBJ2-7; D possibly uses TRBD1 or TRBD2 (5 bases each). Trimming removed 6 bases from V and 0 bases from J, with 15 bases in between. Germline assignment: CDR1 SQVTM and CDR2 ANQGSEA. The CDR3 spans 14 residues.

V is TRBV2 and J is TRBJ1-6, with D perhaps TRBD1 (6 bases). This CDR3 region has 14 residues. The V end was cut by 8 bases, the J end by 9 bases, with 17 bases between. Looked up from germline, CDR1 is SNHLY and CDR2 is FYNNEI. CDR3 protein: CASGDIWARSPLHF. CDR3 nucleotides: TGTGCCAGCGGGGACATTTGGGCTCGTTCACCCCTCCACTTT.

The chain links TRBV6-6 to TRBJ2-1; D tentatively fits TRBD1 or TRBD2 (7 bases each). Germline CDR1 MNHNY, CDR2 SVGAGI (reference sequence). V lost 6 bases to trimming and J lost 2 bases, with 11 bases between them. The CDR3 loop spans 14 amino acids. In nucleotides, the CDR3 is TGTGCCAGCAGCAGGGGGGGAACCTACAATGAGCAGTTCTTC. This encodes CASSRGGTYNEQFF.

A single count supports this clonotype. The chain has TRBV7-9 and TRBJ2-7; D remains ambiguous. CDR1 SEHNR and CDR2 FQNEAQ come from the germline V gene (reference sequence). This CDR3 comprises 12 residues. Trimming left V 8 bases short and J 4 bases short, with 12 bases between. The CDR3 loop reads CASGFSSYEQYF. The CDR3 DNA reads TGTGCCAGCGGATTTAGCAGTTACGAGCAGTACTTC.

This clonotype was observed a few times. This sequence joins TRBV6-1 and TRBJ1-3, with D perhaps matching TRBD1 (5 bases). From germline, CDR1 is MNHNS and CDR2 SASEGT. The length of the CDR3 is 17 residues. V was pared by 7 bases and J by 0 bases, with 19 bases between. The CDR3 DNA reads as TGTGCCAGCATCCCCCTCCGACAGATCGTCTCTGGAAACACCATATATTTT. Its translation: CASIPLRQIVSGNTIYF.